Listed below are T cell receptor beta chains from one sample, sequenced in a study of blood T cell repertoires in COVID-19. Profiled with immunoSEQ multiplex PCR; TCRdb holds only in-frame clones, not every one. This sample yields about 190,000 clones, of which approximately 90% are seen a single time; roughly 6.2% belongs to the top ten. Sequencing was performed on peripheral blood. The receptors were gathered from a woman in her forties who had recovered from COVID-19. Both conserved end residues are part of each CDR3. Each record gives: J gene, clone size, D gene, V gene, CDR3 protein, CDR3 DNA. A D gene is named only where the DNA matches it firmly. Clone size is shown for a subset of rows, as once, few, many or a class of expanded clone.

j_gene: TRBJ1-1
abundance: NA
d_gene: TRBD1
v_gene: TRBV27
CDR3aa: CASSSLGQANTEAFF
CDR3nt: TGTGCCAGCAGTTCCCTGGGACAGGCGAACACTGAAGCTTTCTTT

j_gene: TRBJ1-1
abundance: once
d_gene: NA
v_gene: TRBV5-4
CDR3aa: CASSLGARLGRNTEAFF
CDR3nt: TGTGCCAGCAGCTTGGGGGCCCGGTTGGGGAGGAACACTGAAGCTTTCTTT

j_gene: TRBJ2-7
abundance: NA
d_gene: NA
v_gene: TRBV7-6
CDR3aa: CASSAGGSAYEQYF
CDR3nt: TGTGCCAGCAGCGCTGGAGGCTCGGCCTACGAGCAGTACTTC

j_gene: TRBJ2-7
abundance: NA
d_gene: NA
v_gene: TRBV11-1
CDR3aa: CASSLELGTPLEQYF
CDR3nt: TGTGCCAGCAGCTTAGAGCTGGGGACTCCCCTCGAGCAGTACTTC

j_gene: TRBJ1-6
abundance: few
d_gene: NA
v_gene: TRBV21-1
CDR3aa: CASQKTRGGWYSPLHF
CDR3nt: TGTGCCAGCCAGAAAACCCGGGGGGGCTGGTATTCACCCCTCCACTTT

j_gene: TRBJ1-1
abundance: NA
d_gene: NA
v_gene: TRBV6-5
CDR3aa: CASSRGGRVAFF
CDR3nt: TGTGCCAGCAGCCGGGGGGGGAGAGTAGCTTTCTTT

j_gene: TRBJ2-7
abundance: NA
d_gene: NA
v_gene: TRBV7-2
CDR3aa: CASSARTNYEQYF
CDR3nt: TGTGCCAGCAGCGCCCGGACAAACTACGAGCAGTACTTC

j_gene: TRBJ2-2
abundance: few
d_gene: NA
v_gene: TRBV27
CDR3aa: CASRTPVPGELFF
CDR3nt: TGTGCCAGCAGGACTCCTGTCCCCGGGGAGCTGTTTTTT

j_gene: TRBJ2-4
abundance: NA
d_gene: TRBD1
v_gene: TRBV28
CDR3aa: CASSFLRGTGEQLAKNIQYF
CDR3nt: TGTGCCAGCAGTTTTCTCCGCGGGACAGGGGAGCAACTAGCCAAAAACATTCAGTACTTC

j_gene: TRBJ1-2
abundance: once
d_gene: NA
v_gene: TRBV15
CDR3aa: CATSPGRLYGYTF
CDR3nt: TGTGCCACCAGCCCTGGGAGGCTCTATGGCTACACCTTC

j_gene: TRBJ1-5
abundance: NA
d_gene: NA
v_gene: TRBV2
CDR3aa: CASRGLRGNQPQHF
CDR3nt: TGTGCCAGCAGGGGACTCCGAGGAAATCAGCCCCAGCATTTT

j_gene: TRBJ1-6
abundance: NA
d_gene: NA
v_gene: TRBV18
CDR3aa: CASSPFTDDPSPLHF
CDR3nt: TGTGCCAGCTCACCGTTCACAGACGATCCTTCACCCCTCCACTTT

j_gene: TRBJ2-2
abundance: once
d_gene: TRBD2
v_gene: TRBV5-1
CDR3aa: CASSLPLPGLAGEAGTGELFF
CDR3nt: TGCGCCAGCAGCCTGCCCTTACCGGGACTAGCGGGAGAAGCGGGAACCGGGGAGCTGTTTTTT

j_gene: TRBJ1-1
abundance: NA
d_gene: TRBD1
v_gene: TRBV7-9
CDR3aa: CASSLLTGGDTEAFF
CDR3nt: TGTGCCAGCAGCTTACTGACAGGGGGGGACACTGAAGCTTTCTTT

j_gene: TRBJ2-5
abundance: NA
d_gene: NA
v_gene: TRBV10-3
CDR3aa: CAISQVEGMETQYF
CDR3nt: TGTGCCATCAGCCAGGTTGAGGGTATGGAGACCCAGTACTTC

j_gene: TRBJ2-7
abundance: NA
d_gene: TRBD2
v_gene: TRBV6-2/TRBV6-3
CDR3aa: CASSYSRLAGGLRTYEQYF
CDR3nt: TGTGCCAGCAGTTACTCTCGGCTAGCGGGAGGGTTGCGTACCTACGAGCAGTACTTC

j_gene: TRBJ2-7
abundance: NA
d_gene: TRBD2
v_gene: TRBV6-2/TRBV6-3
CDR3aa: CASSPPTSWSEQYF
CDR3nt: TGTGCCAGCAGTCCCCCGACTAGCTGGTCCGAGCAGTACTTC

j_gene: TRBJ2-7
abundance: NA
d_gene: TRBD2
v_gene: TRBV5-1
CDR3aa: CASSREAGVNEQYF
CDR3nt: TGCGCCAGCAGCCGAGAAGCGGGAGTTAACGAGCAGTACTTC

j_gene: TRBJ2-6
abundance: NA
d_gene: TRBD1
v_gene: TRBV4-3
CDR3aa: CASSQDQGAGANVLTF
CDR3nt: TGCGCCAGCAGCCAAGATCAGGGGGCTGGGGCCAACGTCCTGACTTTC

j_gene: TRBJ1-2
abundance: NA
d_gene: NA
v_gene: TRBV6-1
CDR3aa: CASSEGQGYGYTF
CDR3nt: TGTGCCAGCAGTGAAGGGCAGGGATATGGCTACACCTTC

j_gene: TRBJ2-4
abundance: NA
d_gene: NA
v_gene: TRBV30
CDR3aa: CAWSVGALNIQYF
CDR3nt: TGTGCCTGGAGTGTAGGGGCCCTGAACATTCAGTACTTC

j_gene: TRBJ2-1
abundance: once
d_gene: TRBD2
v_gene: TRBV5-8
CDR3aa: CASSLVRLLAFYNEQFF
CDR3nt: TGTGCCAGCAGCTTGGTTCGATTACTAGCGTTCTACAATGAGCAGTTCTTC

j_gene: TRBJ2-1
abundance: once
d_gene: TRBD1
v_gene: TRBV6-1
CDR3aa: CASSEGTGTGLVEQFF
CDR3nt: TGTGCCAGCAGTGAAGGGACCGGGACAGGGTTGGTTGAGCAGTTCTTC

j_gene: TRBJ2-1
abundance: NA
d_gene: TRBD2
v_gene: TRBV30
CDR3aa: CAWSVSVLAGGREQFF
CDR3nt: TGTGCCTGGAGTGTAAGTGTCCTAGCGGGAGGCCGTGAGCAGTTCTTC

j_gene: TRBJ1-2
abundance: NA
d_gene: TRBD1
v_gene: TRBV9
CDR3aa: CASSVAGTGGAFGYTF
CDR3nt: TGTGCCAGCAGCGTAGCAGGGACAGGGGGCGCTTTTGGCTACACCTTC

j_gene: TRBJ2-3
abundance: NA
d_gene: TRBD1
v_gene: TRBV5-1
CDR3aa: CASGTGDTDTQYF
CDR3nt: TGCGCCAGCGGGACAGGGGACACAGATACGCAGTATTTT

j_gene: TRBJ1-2
abundance: NA
d_gene: NA
v_gene: TRBV28
CDR3aa: CASIRQRQVGGYTF
CDR3nt: TGTGCCAGTATACGACAGAGGCAAGTGGGGGGCTACACCTTC

j_gene: TRBJ1-2
abundance: NA
d_gene: TRBD1
v_gene: TRBV27
CDR3aa: CASSLVQGARDGYTF
CDR3nt: TGTGCCAGCAGTTTAGTCCAGGGGGCGCGGGATGGCTACACCTTC

j_gene: TRBJ2-2
abundance: NA
d_gene: TRBD2
v_gene: TRBV5-1
CDR3aa: CASMRTRRTGELFF
CDR3nt: TGCGCCAGCATGAGGACTAGAAGGACCGGGGAGCTGTTTTTT